This paragraph reports one T cell receptor (beta chain). The PCR was carried out with 60 Vbeta primers and 13 Jbeta primers. The repertoire was sequenced with immunoSEQ multiplex PCR; TCRdb's copy has only in-frame clones and lacks some. The sample table includes about 110,000 clones. V shed 4 bases, J shed 5 bases, and the junction held 2 bases outside the gene matches. The germline CDR1 and CDR2 sequences are SGHNT and YYREEE (reference sequence). CDR3 length: 13 amino acids. This specimen comes from a study of cytomegalovirus exposure and HLA in healthy donors. Sequencing was done on a sample of PBMCs. The rearrangement joins TRBV5-4 to TRBJ2-1; TRBD1 aligns across 8 bases. The TCR originated in a young man in good health and CMV-seronegative. CDR3 loop: CASSGQGHNEQFF. The CDR3, as DNA: TGTGCCAGCAGCGGACAGGGACACAATGAGCAGTTCTTC. Supplemented by reference TRBV5-4 and TRBJ2-1, the full variable domain reads ETGVTQSPTHLIKTRGQQVTLRCSSQSGHNTVSWYQQALGQGPQFIFQYYREEENGRGNFPPRFSGLQFPNYSSELNVNALELDDSALYLCASSGQGHNEQFFGPGTRLTVL.